Listed below are T cell receptor beta chains from one sample, sequenced in a study of control samples from healthy donors and cancer patients. Assay used: immunoSEQ multiplex PCR; TCRdb lists only in-frame clones, some missing. This sample has around 150,000 clones, with approximately 94% found just once. The material sequenced was PBMCs. These receptors were collected from a man in his 60s with colorectal cancer. CDR3s include the opening cysteine and the closing phenylalanine or tryptophan.

v_gene | CDR3aa
TRBV10-3 | CAQKARGAYYGYTF
TRBV11-2 | CASSQQGSEAFF
TRBV9 | CASSAAPGGRQETQYF
TRBV6-1 | CASSDSYEQYF
TRBV10-1 | CASTFPKETQYF
TRBV7-2 | CASSLQGVSTGELFF
TRBV9 | CASSETVLGTDTQYF
TRBV4-1 | CASSPRDRALEKLFF
TRBV11-2 | CASSLRTEGGYTF
TRBV10-3 | CAISDGQGNTGELFF
TRBV3-1/TRBV3-2 | CVSSQAGGRGNEQFF
TRBV27 | CASSLNGPQVQETQYF
TRBV4-1 | CASSLQHGYSNQPQHF
TRBV30 | CAWSGGSELPQHF
TRBV5-1 | CASRQGGETQYF
TRBV19 | CASRTGGNEQFF
TRBV6-6 | CASSYLREEKLFF
TRBV7-9 | CASSLGPPSAQETQYF
TRBV19 | CASSIQSRMNTEAFF
TRBV5-1 | CASSFGVYRGWNEQFF
TRBV19 | CASSLGQINSPLHF
TRBV18 | CASSPRGGNQPQHF
TRBV3-1/TRBV3-2 | CASSYRDYEQYF
TRBV7-2 | CASSLEGSGAAEQYF
TRBV6-6 | CASSYSYPGDEKLFF
TRBV19 | CASSIERGRGYTF
TRBV10-3 | CAISVDRVNTGELFF
TRBV24-1 | CATSDRPGTGITGELFF
TRBV11-2 | CASSLGLTGRGETQYF
TRBV14 | CASSLAVLGTDTQYF
TRBV5-5 | CASSLHPGRANTGELFF
TRBV28 | CASSTGGADEKLFF
TRBV24-1 | CATSGAPSYEQYF
TRBV10-3 | CAISESMEGGQPQHF
TRBV27 | CASSWTGLGEPQHF
TRBV18 | CASSPSSRGRTDTQYF
TRBV7-9 | CASSRNPHRDRSTDTQYF
TRBV4-1 | CASSQEFLGDTQYF
TRBV19 | CASSRQNQPQHF
TRBV20-1 | CSPDRGSEAFF
TRBV4-3 | CASSQNRASYNSPLHF
TRBV9 | CASSATTGSSYGYTF
TRBV30 | CAVDRGHNTEAFF
TRBV10-3 | CAISGGGQGMWTQYF
TRBV11-2 | CASSFLSGTGLNTEAFF
TRBV7-9 | CASSLAAEYEQYF